The source of this T cell receptor beta chain is a study of blood T cell repertoires in COVID-19. Trimming cost V 0 bases and J 4 bases, with 16 bases left between them. This CDR3 comprises 16 residues. From germline, CDR1 is SGHTS and CDR2 YDEGEE. Authors' processing steps: Reference gene primer amplification yielded estimated nucleated cell counts. Measured with immunoSEQ multiplex PCR; TCRdb has only the in-frame clones, and not every one. The V and J calls and clone size come from that table; D and trimming were worked out from the DNA. The sample has under 350,000 clones, about 89% seen once. The sequencing sample was made of PBMCs or T cells enriched from blood (not recorded which). The chain combines TRBV5-8 with TRBJ2-5; no clear D gene. The receptor comes from a woman between 18 and 30 years old who had recovered from COVID-19. Written as DNA, the CDR3 is TGTGCCAGCAGCTTGGGAGAGGTGACGTCGCGAGAGACCCAGTACTTC. This translates into CASSLGEVTSRETQYF. Combining the CDR3 with reference TRBV5-8 and TRBJ2-5 gives the whole variable domain EAGVTQSPTHLIKTRGQQATLRCSPISGHTSVYWYQQALGLGLQFLLWYDEGEERNRGNFPPRFSGRQFPNYSSELNVNALELEDSALYLCASSLGEVTSRETQYFGPGTRLLVL.